The 10 T cell receptor beta chains given below trace back to one sample, sequenced in a study of blood T cell repertoires in COVID-19. The repertoire was sequenced with immunoSEQ multiplex PCR; TCRdb's copy has only in-frame clones and lacks some. The data hold around 95,000 clones, with 85% observed a single time. The sequencing sample was made of peripheral blood. The receptors were sampled from a man aged 50 or older with active or convalescent COVID-19.

The J gene is TRBJ2-2, the V gene TRBV6-1, with D hard to call. The CDR3 contains 16 residues. V dropped 6 bases and J dropped 0 bases, with 14 bases sitting between them. The germline CDR1 and CDR2 sequences are MNHNS and SASEGT. CDR3 nucleotide sequence: TGTGCCAGCAGGGAATTGAAACATTCGAACACCGGGGAGCTGTTTTTT. Its translation: CASRELKHSNTGELFF.

The CDR3 protein is CASSLTGYSNQPQHF. CDR3 sequence (DNA): TGTGCCAGCAGCCTGACAGGGTATAGCAATCAGCCCCAGCATTTT. This chain joins TRBV5-6 and TRBJ1-5, with 7 bases matching TRBD1. Germline-derived CDR1 and CDR2 are SGHDT and YYEEEE. The V and J ends lost 4 bases and 0 bases, in that order; junction bases with no gene match: 4. This CDR3 has 15 amino acids.

The rearrangement links TRBV25-1 to TRBJ1-1, with TRBD1 identical over 9 bases. The CDR3 contains 15 residues. V was pared by 6 bases and J by 6 bases, with 11 bases of the junction left unmatched. Germline CDR1 reads MGHDK; CDR2 reads SYGVNS. The CDR3 protein is CASRGQGVTGPEAFF. CDR3 coding DNA: TGTGCCAGCAGGGGACAGGGAGTGACGGGCCCTGAAGCTTTCTTT.

V gene TRBV6-1 combines with J gene TRBJ2-5; a possible D gene is TRBD2 (5 bases). Per the germline V gene, CDR1 is MNHNS and CDR2 is SASEGT. V was trimmed by 3 bases and J by 5 bases, leaving 19 bases between them. This CDR3 spans 16 amino acids. The CDR3 protein is CASSDIDITAGETQYF. The CDR3 coding sequence is TGTGCCAGCAGTGACATCGACATAACCGCGGGCGAGACCCAGTACTTC.

This clone has only a few counts. This rearrangement joins TRBV5-4 to TRBJ2-5; no definite D call. V was trimmed by 4 bases and J by 1 base, leaving 8 bases between them. CDR1 and CDR2 (germline): SGHNT, YYREEE (reference sequence). The CDR3 runs to 13 residues. The CDR3 DNA follows: TGTGCCAGCAGCGCCGGGTTCCAAGAGACCCAGTACTTC. It yields the protein CASSAGFQETQYF. Filled out from reference TRBV5-4 and TRBJ2-5, the complete variable domain reads ETGVTQSPTHLIKTRGQQVTLRCSSQSGHNTVSWYQQALGQGPQFIFQYYREEENGRGNFPPRFSGLQFPNYSSELNVNALELDDSALYLCASSAGFQETQYFGPGTRLLVL.

The rearrangement joins TRBV6-5 to TRBJ2-7, with a possible D match to TRBD2 (6 bases). V lost 8 bases and J lost 3, with 14 bases in between. CDR1 and CDR2 (germline): MNHEY, SVGAGI. This CDR3 spans 13 amino acids. The CDR3 loop reads CASLSTSNYEQYF. DNA of the CDR3: TGTGCCAGCTTGTCGACTAGTAACTACGAGCAGTACTTC.

This chain links TRBV19 with TRBJ1-1, with 9 bases that match TRBD1. The J segment lost 4 bases and the V segment lost 5 bases, leaving 5 bases of the junction unmatched. Germline V gene sequence: CDR1 LNHDA, CDR2 SQIVND (reference sequence). CDR3 length equals 14 residues. CDR3: CASSSRQGVTEAFF. DNA for the CDR3: TGTGCCAGTAGTTCAAGACAGGGGGTCACTGAAGCTTTCTTT.

This chain joins TRBV3-1 (or the pseudogene TRBV3-2) and TRBJ2-3; possibly TRBD2 for D (5 bases). This CDR3 contains 15 residues. Germline values: CDR1 LGHDT, CDR2 YNNKEL (reference sequence). V lost 3 bases and J 0 bases, leaving 10 bases between the germline ends. The CDR3 protein is CASSHKAVSTDTQYF. CDR3 bases: TGTGCCAGCAGCCATAAAGCGGTTAGCACAGATACGCAGTATTTT.

The rearrangement uses TRBV30 and TRBJ1-5, with D possibly being TRBD1 (6 bases). Trimming pared 5 bases from V and 4 bases from J, leaving 15 bases between. CDR1 and CDR2 from the germline V gene are GTSNPN and SVGIG (reference sequence). The CDR3 extends over 14 amino acids. The CDR3 spells CAWGGGSANQPQHF. Here the CDR3 DNA reads TGTGCCTGGGGGGGCGGGAGCGCAAATCAGCCCCAGCATTTT.

This sequence joins TRBV6-5 and TRBJ2-5; D is ambiguous. V lost 2 bases and J 5 bases, leaving 18 bases between the germline ends. The CDR3 is 16 amino acids. The V gene's germline CDR1 is MNHEY and CDR2 SVGAGI. The DNA for the CDR3 is TGTGCCAGCAGTTACGGCGCAGGCCTACGCTATGAGACCCAGTACTTC. This gives the protein CASSYGAGLRYETQYF.